Included here is one T cell receptor beta chain sequence, with context. Its antigen remains unidentified. Within one base of it there is no much larger clone, and no base qualities were kept. The library was produced with 5' RACE. TCRdb shows the sequencer as Illumina HiSeq 2500. A second PCR of roughly 7 to 11 cycles was performed with a sample-barcoded 5' primer and a J-beta primer mix. A template-switch 5' adaptor carrying 12 random nucleotides introduced a unique molecular identifier onto each TCR beta cDNA molecule. Each sample yielded at least 2.5 million CDR3-containing paired-end reads. First-strand cDNA was synthesized from all RNA with the Mint cDNA synthesis kit, primed by a TRBC-specific oligonucleotide. After uracil-DNA glycosylase treatment, a first 18-cycle PCR used universal primers M1SS and BC2_uni_R on all cDNA. The original pipeline was this. Normalization of each sample was performed by random selection of 1 million high-quality reads, each carrying a distinct molecular identifier. Instead of being binned into consensus sequences, reads that shared molecular identifiers were thrown out. MiTCR, run with a Q25 quality threshold and the strictest error-elimination algorithm, handled CDR3 identification, clonotype clustering and error correction. A nonparametric unseen species model with Euler transformation was used to estimate lower-bound total TCR beta diversity. In TCRdb, the public reads were trimmed at Q25 with fastp and aligned with MiXCR, with productive beta chains retained. Each record represents a unique CDR3 protein, reported with the most common genes and DNA among its rows. TCRdb's processing, not the authors', yielded these V and J calls. The sample includes more than 550,000 distinct CDR3 sequences, with over 20% observed a single time. Under 25% of the sample belongs to the ten largest clones.

The data were obtained in a study of blood T cells in healthy people across ages (dated by TCRdb to about 2015). Broadly, across the study: In model experiments, template switching captured roughly one uniquely barcoded TCR beta cDNA molecule for every two T cells. The donors were divided into four age groups: young (average about 16 years), middle-aged (about 39), aged (roughly 60) and long-lived (roughly 86). Using deep sequencing normalized with unique cDNA molecular identifiers, the study measured how TCR beta repertoire diversity changes with age. To avoid experimental bias, donors of different ages were randomly spread across the sequencing lanes. Using the same blood draw, the study looked at two additional independent replicas of 1 million unique cDNA reads for two donors, one aged 18 to 30 and the other aged 80 or older. Here is what the overall study found, with its caveats: Because the CMV infection status of the donors was unknown, age-related changes in expanded clonotypes may potentially have been confounded. As age increased, observed TCR beta diversity per million T cells dropped in a roughly linear way, and a significant reduction was already evident by age about 40. Conclusive comparison of naive and antigen-experienced compartments was prevented by the profiling of bulk unsorted PBMCs. A strong correlation was found between observed TCR beta diversity and the percentage of naive T cells measured by flow cytometry. Estimates of total diversity from one million sequenced T cells were regarded as lower bounds and underestimates. The long-lived group showed more naive CD4+ T cells, fewer expanded clones and increased TCR diversity than the aged group, suggesting age selection.

Donors were approximately 42 systemically healthy Caucasian individuals from Russia aged 6 to 90 years. Each donor gave around 9.9 milliliters of peripheral blood, collected into EDTA-treated Vacutainer tubes. Ficoll-Paque density-gradient centrifugation was used to isolate PBMCs, with at least 6 million obtained per sample. Total RNA, at least 6 micrograms per sample, was extracted from PBMCs with Trizol reagent. For every donor, flow cytometry on a PBMC aliquot measured the percentage of naive CD45RAhigh/CD27high T cells. From cysteine to phenylalanine, the CDR3 is 14 amino acids long. Here the CDR3 DNA is all that survives: 42 bases in frame from base 1. V and J are truncated by 4 bases and 2 bases respectively, leaving an intervening sequence of 8 bases. The germline V gene encodes CDR1 MNHEY and CDR2 SMNVEV (reference sequence).

The source of this sequence is a man aged 65 to 79 in good health. The chain was built from TRBV27 and TRBJ1-4, with the identity of the D gene unclear. Material: blood. CDR3 loop: CASSSPNTNEKLFF. The DNA sequence is TGTGCCAGCAGTTCTCCTAATACTAATGAAAAACTGTTTTTT.